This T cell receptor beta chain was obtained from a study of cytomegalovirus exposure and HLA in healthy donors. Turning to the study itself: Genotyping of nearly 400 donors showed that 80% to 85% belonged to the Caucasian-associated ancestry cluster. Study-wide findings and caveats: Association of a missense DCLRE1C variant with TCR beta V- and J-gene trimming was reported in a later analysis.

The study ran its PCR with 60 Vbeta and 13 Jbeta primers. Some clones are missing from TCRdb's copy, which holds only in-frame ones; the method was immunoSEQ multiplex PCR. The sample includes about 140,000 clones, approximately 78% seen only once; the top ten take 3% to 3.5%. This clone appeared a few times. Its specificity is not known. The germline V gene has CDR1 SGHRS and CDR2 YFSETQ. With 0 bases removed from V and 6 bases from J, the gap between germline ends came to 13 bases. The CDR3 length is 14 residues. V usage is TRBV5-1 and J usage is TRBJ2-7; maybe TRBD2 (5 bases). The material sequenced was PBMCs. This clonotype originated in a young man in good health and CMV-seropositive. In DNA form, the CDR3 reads TGCGCCAGCAGCTTGGCGGGAATCCCCTCCGAGCAGTACTTC. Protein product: CASSLAGIPSEQYF.